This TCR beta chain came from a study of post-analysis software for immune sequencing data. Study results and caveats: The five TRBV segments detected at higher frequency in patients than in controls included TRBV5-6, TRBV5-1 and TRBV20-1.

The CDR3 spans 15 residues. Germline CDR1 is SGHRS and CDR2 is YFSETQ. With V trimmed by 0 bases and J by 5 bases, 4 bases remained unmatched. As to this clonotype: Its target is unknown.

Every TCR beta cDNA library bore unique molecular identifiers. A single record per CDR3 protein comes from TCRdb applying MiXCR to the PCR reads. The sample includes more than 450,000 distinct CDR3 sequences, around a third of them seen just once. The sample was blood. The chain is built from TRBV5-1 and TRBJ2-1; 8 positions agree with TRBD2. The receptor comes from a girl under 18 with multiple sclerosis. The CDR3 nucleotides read TGCGCCAGCAGCTTGGTAACTAGCGGAAACAATGAGCAGTTCTTC. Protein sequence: CASSLVTSGNNEQFF.